This is a list of T cell receptor beta chains from one sample in a study of blood T cell repertoires in COVID-19. The method was immunoSEQ multiplex PCR; TCRdb's version includes in-frame clones alone and lacks a portion of them. The profile covers about 400,000 clones, with 88% appearing a single time and around 1.9% taken by the ten largest. The sample consisted of PBMCs or T cells enriched from blood (not recorded which). These receptor sequences come from a woman in her thirties or forties with acute COVID-19. Each CDR3 is given without its conserved first and last residue. D genes are given only for firm matches.

d_gene: TRBD2
v_gene: TRBV7-9
j_gene: TRBJ2-4
CDR3aa: ASRFSGLAGDIQY

d_gene: .
v_gene: TRBV7-6
j_gene: TRBJ1-4
CDR3aa: ASSSGDPNEKLF

d_gene: TRBD2
v_gene: TRBV27
j_gene: TRBJ2-7
CDR3aa: ASIDFSGGPPHEQY

d_gene: .
v_gene: TRBV3-1/TRBV3-2
j_gene: TRBJ2-7
CDR3aa: ASSQGLQVAHEQY

d_gene: .
v_gene: TRBV7-6
j_gene: TRBJ2-7
CDR3aa: ASSRGQSTEQY

d_gene: .
v_gene: TRBV7-9
j_gene: TRBJ1-4
CDR3aa: ASSLGVPGSEKLF

d_gene: .
v_gene: TRBV9
j_gene: TRBJ1-6
CDR3aa: ASSTGRDSPLH

d_gene: TRBD2
v_gene: TRBV18
j_gene: TRBJ2-6
CDR3aa: ASSVRLAGDFSGANVLT

d_gene: TRBD1
v_gene: TRBV6-6
j_gene: TRBJ1-6
CDR3aa: ASSGFRGRDSPLH

d_gene: .
v_gene: TRBV6-1
j_gene: TRBJ2-7
CDR3aa: ASRKDNYEQY

d_gene: TRBD1
v_gene: TRBV10-3
j_gene: TRBJ2-7
CDR3aa: AISDPGVNTDRGYEQY

d_gene: .
v_gene: TRBV12-3/TRBV12-4
j_gene: TRBJ1-2
CDR3aa: ASNPWGDYGYT

d_gene: .
v_gene: TRBV11-2
j_gene: TRBJ2-6
CDR3aa: ASSFTGIGANVLT

d_gene: .
v_gene: TRBV20-1
j_gene: TRBJ1-4
CDR3aa: SASAGLDKKLF

d_gene: TRBD1
v_gene: TRBV30
j_gene: TRBJ1-6
CDR3aa: AWSSGRQGRSPLH

d_gene: TRBD2
v_gene: TRBV7-2
j_gene: TRBJ2-3
CDR3aa: ASRASGTDTQY

d_gene: .
v_gene: TRBV29-1
j_gene: TRBJ1-2
CDR3aa: SARTRGYGYT

d_gene: .
v_gene: TRBV6-4
j_gene: TRBJ2-1
CDR3aa: ASSDSWGREQF

d_gene: .
v_gene: TRBV10-1
j_gene: TRBJ1-1
CDR3aa: ASSAGPNTEAF

d_gene: .
v_gene: TRBV5-1
j_gene: TRBJ1-1
CDR3aa: ASSLAGSGNTEAF

d_gene: .
v_gene: TRBV5-1
j_gene: TRBJ1-1
CDR3aa: ASSLEAVKTEAF

d_gene: .
v_gene: TRBV2
j_gene: TRBJ2-7
CDR3aa: ASNAGTYEQY

d_gene: TRBD2
v_gene: TRBV9
j_gene: TRBJ2-3
CDR3aa: ASSVQLAGISGTDTQY